Described below is a single TCR beta chain sequence and its context. Its antigen is currently not known. Within one base of it there is no much larger clone, and no base qualities were kept. The treatment or condition label, as the study defines it: approximately 18 received Ad26.COV2.S at low or high dose, single or two shots; five or six received placebo; per-sample allocation not given. Repertoires of vaccine and placebo recipients were sequenced from samples taken on day 63 after the first injection. Cohort 1b enrolled some 25 adults aged 18-55 years at a single site in Boston, USA, between 29 July and 7 August 2020. Ad26.COV2.S was a replication-incompetent adenovirus type 26 vector that expressed a prefusion-stabilized SARS-CoV-2 spike protein derived from the original Wuhan strain. CDR1 and CDR2, per the germline V gene (reference sequence), are LGHDT and YNNKEL. From the cysteine up to the phenylalanine, the CDR3 has a length of 17 residues. The entry retains the CDR3 DNA only, 51 bases that are in frame from base 1. A distance of 14 bases separates the germline ends of V and J, which lose 1 base and 1 base respectively.

TCRbeta CDR3 regions were sequenced with the immunoSEQ Assay. After extraction, genomic DNA underwent amplification by bias-controlled multiplex PCR, followed by high-throughput sequencing. Per the source publication's procedure: To quantify the absolute abundance of each unique TCRbeta CDR3 region, sequences were collapsed and filtered. T cell fraction was estimated by normalizing TCRbeta template counts to usable DNA, with usable DNA measured through amplification of reference genes found in all nucleated cells. Repertoire TCRs were annotated as SARS-CoV-2-specific when V gene, CDR3 amino acid sequence and J gene were exactly matched to a known reactive TCR set. The reference SARS-CoV-2 TCR set was derived from MIRA and filtered for enrichment in COVID-19-positive ImmuneCODE repertoires, a step that removed public or cross-reactive TCRs. Using the MIRA antigens, annotated TCRs were further analysed by specific ORF or by position within an ORF. Depth was the summed frequency of annotated unique rearrangements, while breadth was defined as annotated unique rearrangements over total unique productive rearrangements. Two-sided Wilcoxon rank-sum tests were applied when comparing TCR breadth between groups. In TCRdb, the immuneACCESS table is reduced to in-frame sequences with V and J assigned. These tables do not hold every clone; where another copy was compared, an unresolved V gene accounts for under half, and the others remain unexplained. Clone size and V and J calls were adopted from that table, with D and trimming inferred from the DNA. The sample yields fewer than 400,000 clones; about 91% were counted once. The top ten constitute 1.9% of the sample.

The record originates from a study of Ad26.COV2.S vaccination and SARS-CoV-2 variants (dated by TCRdb to 2020 to 2023). Study-wide context: Donors in the vaccine arm were drawn from COV1001, a phase I-IIa trial of Ad26.COV2.S in healthy adults that was multicentre, randomized, double-blind and placebo-controlled. Trial participants were randomized into five groups of five: low-dose or high-dose Ad26.COV2.S given once or twice, or placebo on both occasions. TCRbeta repertoire sequencing was used to assess the specificity and breadth of SARS-CoV-2-reactive T cell receptors after Ad26.COV2.S vaccination. Ad26.COV2.S was administered intramuscularly at a dose of 5x10^10 or 1x10^11 viral particles, either as one shot or as two shots given 56 days apart. Investigators remained blinded to trial group allocation during experiments and outcome assessment. A total of approximately 32 samples were included in the TCR-sequenced set, comprising some 20 Ad26.COV2.S vaccine recipients, 5 placebo recipients and 8 SARS-CoV-2 convalescent individuals. The research as a whole found: Spike-specific TCR breadth was higher in Ad26.COV2.S recipients than in placebo recipients (P = 0.0014). The study lacked the statistical power to compare responses across vaccine doses or regimens. After vaccination, substantial breadth of spike-specific CD8+ and CD4+ T cell responses was reported. Non-spike TCR breadth was comparable between vaccine and placebo recipients, consistent with the vaccine containing only spike. The authors noted that total T cell responses may have been underestimated by the TCR breadth and depth analyses.

This sequence uses TRBV3-1 (or the pseudogene TRBV3-2) and TRBJ1-5; the D gene is unclear. The sample was peripheral blood, taken in a trial of Ad26.COV2.S vaccine versus placebo. This sequence originates from a person between 18 and 65 years old who received the Ad26.COV2.S COVID-19 vaccine or a placebo. The CDR3 is CASSQGGIRLSNQPQHF. The bases are TGTGCCAGCAGCCAAGGAGGGATTAGATTGAGCAATCAGCCCCAGCATTTT.